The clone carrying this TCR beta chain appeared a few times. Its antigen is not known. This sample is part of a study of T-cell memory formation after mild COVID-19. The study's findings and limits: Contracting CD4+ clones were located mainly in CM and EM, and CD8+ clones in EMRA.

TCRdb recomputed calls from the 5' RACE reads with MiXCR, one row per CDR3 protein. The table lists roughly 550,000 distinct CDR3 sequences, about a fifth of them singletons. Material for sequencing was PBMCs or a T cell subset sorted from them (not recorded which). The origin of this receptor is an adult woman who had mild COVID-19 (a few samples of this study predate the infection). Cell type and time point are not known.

DNA for the CDR3: TGCAGTGCTAGTTGGTACAGAACTAGCGGGAGTTCAGAGACCCAGTACTTC. Translation gives CSASWYRTSGSSETQYF. The V call is TRBV20-1, the J call TRBJ2-5; 11 nucleotides match TRBD2. Germline assignment: CDR1 DFQATT and CDR2 SNEGSKA (reference sequence). The V segment lost 3 bases and the J segment 4 bases; nucleotides outside the gene matches: 13. The CDR3 runs 17 residues.